This T cell receptor (beta chain) was captured by sequencing in a study of blood T cell repertoires in COVID-19. This table comes from immunoSEQ multiplex PCR, and its TCRdb copy is limited to in-frame clones, with some not included. The table shows more than 65,000 clones, with 80% to 90% occurring only once. CDR3 length: 17 amino acids. Germline V gene lookup returns CDR1 MGHDK and CDR2 SYGVNS. The V and J ends lost 4 bases and 0 bases respectively, with 15 bases between them. The TCR was taken from a man aged 50-59 years with active COVID-19. The chain recombines TRBV25-1 with TRBJ2-2; weak D call: TRBD2 (5 bases). Sequenced: peripheral blood. In DNA form, the CDR3 reads TGTGCCAGCAGTGGACCACGAGGGCCATCGAACACCGGGGAGCTGTTTTTT. This gives the protein CASSGPRGPSNTGELFF.